This T cell receptor beta chain appears in the sequencing data of a study of CD8 T cells in Susac syndrome. This clonotype was counted a few times. An amount of RNA that ranged from roughly 0.5 to 1 ug was reverse transcribed with random hexamers. Each CDR3 protein gets one entry after TCRdb re-called the immunoSEQ multiplex PCR reads with MiXCR. In the table there are 65,000 to 95,000 distinct CDR3 sequences, approximately 95% of which are singletons. Per germline, CDR1 SGHTA and CDR2 FQGNSA. The CDR3 loop spans 16 amino acids. Trimming cost V 1 base and J 2 bases, with 9 bases left between them. The sequence derives from a human donor with Susac syndrome. Specimen: CD8+ T cells from PBMCs. The chain is built from TRBV7-2 and TRBJ2-6, with no clear D. For the CDR3, the DNA is TGTGCCAGCAGCTTAGGTGCACATCCTGGGGCCAACGTCCTGACTTTC. Amino acids: CASSLGAHPGANVLTF.